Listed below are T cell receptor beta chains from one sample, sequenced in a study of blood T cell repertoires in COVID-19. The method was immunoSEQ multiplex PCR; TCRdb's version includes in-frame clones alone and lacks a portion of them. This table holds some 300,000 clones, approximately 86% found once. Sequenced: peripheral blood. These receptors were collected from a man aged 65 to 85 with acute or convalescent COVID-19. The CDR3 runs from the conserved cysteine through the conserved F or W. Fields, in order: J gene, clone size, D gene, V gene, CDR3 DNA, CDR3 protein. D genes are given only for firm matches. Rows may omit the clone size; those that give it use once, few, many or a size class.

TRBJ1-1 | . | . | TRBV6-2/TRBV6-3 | TGTGCCAGCAGTTACCCAGGCAGGGTGGAGACTGAAGCTTTCTTT | CASSYPGRVETEAFF
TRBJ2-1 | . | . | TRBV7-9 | TGTGCCAGCAGCTTAGCGGGGAAGCGGTACAATGAGCAGTTCTTC | CASSLAGKRYNEQFF
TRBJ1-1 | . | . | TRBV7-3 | TGTGCCAGCAGCTTAACGCGGGGACGGGGAGAAGCTTTCTTT | CASSLTRGRGEAFF
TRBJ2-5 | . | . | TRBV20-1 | TGCAGTGCTAGTTGGTCCAGCCAAGAGACCCAGTACTTC | CSASWSSQETQYF
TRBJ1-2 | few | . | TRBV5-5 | TGTGCCAGCAGCTTCCAGGGAACCTATGGCTACACCTTC | CASSFQGTYGYTF
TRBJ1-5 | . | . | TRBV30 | TGTGCCTGGAGCGCGGGACTGTGGAATCAGCCCCAGCATTTT | CAWSAGLWNQPQHF
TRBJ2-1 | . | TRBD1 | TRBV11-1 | TGTGCCAGCAGCTCCTTGACAGGGCGGAATGAGCAGTTCTTC | CASSSLTGRNEQFF
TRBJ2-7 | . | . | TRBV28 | TGTGCCAGCACGAATACGAGGTACGAGCAGTACTTC | CASTNTRYEQYF
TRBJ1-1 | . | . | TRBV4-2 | TGTGCCAGCAGCCATCCCGGCGGAGGGTGGAACGGAGCTTTCTTT | CASSHPGGGWNGAFF
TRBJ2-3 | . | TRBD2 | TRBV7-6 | TGTGCCAGCAGCTCAGGTGGAGCGGGGGGGATGTTAGATACGCAGTATTTT | CASSSGGAGGMLDTQYF
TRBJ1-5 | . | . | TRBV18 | TGTGCCAGCTCACCTCAAGGGGCTAATAGCAATCAGCCCCAGCATTTT | CASSPQGANSNQPQHF
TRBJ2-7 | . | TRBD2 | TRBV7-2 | TGTGCCAGCAGCTTAGCGAGTTCACTAGCGGGACCCTACGAGCAGTACTTC | CASSLASSLAGPYEQYF
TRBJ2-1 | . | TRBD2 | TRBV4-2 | TGTGCCAGCAGCCAAGAGTTGGGTAGCGGGGGGGAGGATGAGCAGTTCTTC | CASSQELGSGGEDEQFF
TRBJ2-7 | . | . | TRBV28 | TGTGCCAGCAGTTCAATCGCAGAATCCTACGAGCAGTACTTC | CASSSIAESYEQYF
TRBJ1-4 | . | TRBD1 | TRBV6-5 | TGTGCCAGCAGCAAGACAGGGGGCAGGGGTGAAAAACTGTTTTTT | CASSKTGGRGEKLFF
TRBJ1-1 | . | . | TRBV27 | TGTGCCAGCAGTTCAAAGGACAGCTTGAGGACTGAAGCTTTCTTT | CASSSKDSLRTEAFF
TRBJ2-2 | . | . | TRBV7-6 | TGTGCCAGCAGCTTATCGGTTGCCGGGGAGCTGTTTTTT | CASSLSVAGELFF
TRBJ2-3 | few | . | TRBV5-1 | TGCGCCAGCAGCTTCAACACAGATACGCAGTATTTT | CASSFNTDTQYF
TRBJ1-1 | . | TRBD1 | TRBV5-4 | TGTGCCAGCAGCCCGAGGGGACAGGGCCTTAACACTGAAGCTTTCTTT | CASSPRGQGLNTEAFF
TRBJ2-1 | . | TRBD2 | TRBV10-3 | TGTGCCATCAGTGAAGGGCTAGCGGGAGACAATGAGCAGTTCTTC | CAISEGLAGDNEQFF
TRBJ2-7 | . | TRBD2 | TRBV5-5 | TGTGCCAGCAGCCGGTGGCTAGCGGGAGCAAATGAGCAGTACTTC | CASSRWLAGANEQYF
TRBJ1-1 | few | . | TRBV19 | TGTGCCAGTAGTGACATGGGGGGGACTGAAGCTTTCTTT | CASSDMGGTEAFF
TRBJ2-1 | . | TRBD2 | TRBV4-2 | TGTGCCAGCAGCCACGAGACTAGCGGGAGTGGCAATGAGCAGTTCTTC | CASSHETSGSGNEQFF
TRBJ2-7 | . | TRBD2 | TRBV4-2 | TGTGCCAGCAGCCAAGAGAGGACTAGCGGCCCCTACGAGCAGTACTTC | CASSQERTSGPYEQYF
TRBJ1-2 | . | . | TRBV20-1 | TGCAGTGCCAGGACAGAGGGCTACACCTTC | CSARTEGYTF
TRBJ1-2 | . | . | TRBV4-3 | TGCGCCAGCAGCCAATCGGGACATAACTATGGCTACACCTTC | CASSQSGHNYGYTF
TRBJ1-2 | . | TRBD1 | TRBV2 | TGTGCCAGCAGCGAGCTGCGACGGACAGGGGATGGCTACACCTTC | CASSELRRTGDGYTF
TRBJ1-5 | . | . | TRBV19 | TGTGCCACCCAGGACAGTAACAATCAGCCCCAGCATTTT | CATQDSNNQPQHF
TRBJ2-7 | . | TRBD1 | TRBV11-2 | TGTGCCAGCAGTCTATTAAGACCGACAGGGGCAGGCGAGCAGTACTTC | CASSLLRPTGAGEQYF
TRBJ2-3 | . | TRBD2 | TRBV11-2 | TGTGCCAGCAGCTTAGTAGCGCGGGGGTCGCAGTATTTT | CASSLVARGSQYF
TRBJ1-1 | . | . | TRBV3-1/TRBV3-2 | TGTGCCAGCAGTCTCTTTGGGGCCTCTGGGACTGAAGCTTTCTTT | CASSLFGASGTEAFF
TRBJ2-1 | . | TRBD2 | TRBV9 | TGTGCCAGCGGGACTAGCGGGGCCTCCTACAATGAGCAGTTCTTC | CASGTSGASYNEQFF
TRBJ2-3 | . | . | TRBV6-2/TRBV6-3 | TGTGCCAGCAGTAAACAGGCGACACTTCATACGCAGTATTTT | CASSKQATLHTQYF
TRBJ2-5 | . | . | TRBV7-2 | TGTGCCAGCAGCTTAAACGCCGGGTGGGAGACCCAGTACTTC | CASSLNAGWETQYF
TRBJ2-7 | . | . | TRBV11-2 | TGTGCCAGCAGCTTATCGGGGTTGACCTACGAGCAGTACTTC | CASSLSGLTYEQYF
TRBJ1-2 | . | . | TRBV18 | TGTGCCAGCTCACCTAGTCATGCTAACTATGGCTACACCTTC | CASSPSHANYGYTF
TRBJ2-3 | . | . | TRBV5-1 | TGCGCCAGCAGCTTGGACACCACAGATACACAGTATTTT | CASSLDTTDTQYF
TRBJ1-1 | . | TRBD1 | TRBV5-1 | TGCGCCAGCAGCTTGGTGACAGGGGACACTGAAGCTTTCTTT | CASSLVTGDTEAFF
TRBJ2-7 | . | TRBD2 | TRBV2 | TGTGCCAGCAGCGGGACTAGCGGGGAACCCTACGAGCAGTACTTC | CASSGTSGEPYEQYF
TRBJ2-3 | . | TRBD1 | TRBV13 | TGTGCCAGCAGCCCTCGGGACAGGGGACGAACAGATACGCAGTATTTT | CASSPRDRGRTDTQYF
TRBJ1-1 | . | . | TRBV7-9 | TGTGCCAGCAGCTTAGTCCAGAACACTGAAGCTTTCTTT | CASSLVQNTEAFF
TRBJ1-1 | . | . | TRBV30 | TGTGCCTGGAGTGCGGGGGGAAACACTGAAGCTTTCTTT | CAWSAGGNTEAFF
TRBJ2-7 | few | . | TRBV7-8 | TGTGCCAGCAGCTTATCCACAGCCACCTACGAGCAGTACTTC | CASSLSTATYEQYF
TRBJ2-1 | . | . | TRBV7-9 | TGTGCCAGCAGCCAGGGAACGAGCAGGAATGAGCAGTTCTTC | CASSQGTSRNEQFF
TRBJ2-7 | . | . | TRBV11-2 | TGTGCCAGCAGCTTAGATCGGGTGGGGGGATCCTCCTACGAGCAGTACTTC | CASSLDRVGGSSYEQYF
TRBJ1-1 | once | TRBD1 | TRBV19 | TGTGCCAGTAGTATAAGCCCGACAGGGGGCATCCCCGGGTGGTCGGACACTGAAGCTTTCTTT | CASSISPTGGIPGWSDTEAFF
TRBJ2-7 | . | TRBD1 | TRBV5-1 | TGCGCCAGCAGCGATCCCCAGGGGGACTCCTACGAGCAGTACTTC | CASSDPQGDSYEQYF
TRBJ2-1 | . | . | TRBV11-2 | TGTGCCAGCAGTCAAGGTGGGCCAGCCCGGTACAATGAGCAGTTCTTC | CASSQGGPARYNEQFF
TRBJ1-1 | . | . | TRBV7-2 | TGTGCCAGCAGCTTAGGCAGGGGAGTAGGTGACACTGAAGCTTTCTTT | CASSLGRGVGDTEAFF
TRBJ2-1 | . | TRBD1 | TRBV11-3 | TGTGCCAGCAGCTCGGATGGGACAGGGAACAATGAGCAGTTCTTC | CASSSDGTGNNEQFF
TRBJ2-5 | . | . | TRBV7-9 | TGTGCCAGCACAGGGGCTCTAGCGGCGGGGGAGACCCAGTACTTC | CASTGALAAGETQYF
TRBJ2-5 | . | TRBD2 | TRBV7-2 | TGTGCCAGCAGCCCTGGGACTAGCGGGAGGGCCTTGGAGACCCAGTACTTC | CASSPGTSGRALETQYF
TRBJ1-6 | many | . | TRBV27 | TGTGCCAGCAGTTTAACTGGGGCCAATAATTCACCCCTCCACTTT | CASSLTGANNSPLHF
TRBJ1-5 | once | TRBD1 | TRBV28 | TGTGCCAGCAGTTCGACAGGGGCTGGGAGCAATCAGCCCCAGCATTTT | CASSSTGAGSNQPQHF
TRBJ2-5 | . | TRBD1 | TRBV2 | TGTGCCAGCTCGGGGGACAGGGTCCAAGAGACCCAGTACTTC | CASSGDRVQETQYF
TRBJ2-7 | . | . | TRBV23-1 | TGCGCCAGCAGTCAATCGATAAGGCAGGGGAACGAGCAGTACTTC | CASSQSIRQGNEQYF
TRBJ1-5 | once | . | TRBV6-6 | TGTGCCAGCAGTTACTCGGCAGGGGAACGTCCCCAGCATTTT | CASSYSAGERPQHF